This TCR beta chain was sequenced in a study of control samples from healthy donors and cancer patients (dated by TCRdb to 2018 to 2021). Including cysteine and phenylalanine, the CDR3 has 15 amino acids. Only the CDR3 region is kept as DNA, spanning 45 bases read in frame from base 1. Germline trimming: 1 base from V, 6 bases from J; junction bases outside gene matches: 4. According to the germline V gene, CDR1 reads SGHRS and CDR2 reads YFSETQ. A word on this clone: The antigen it binds to is not known. Nothing much larger sits one base from this clone, and base qualities are not available.

The library came from the immunoSEQ multiplex PCR assay. TCRdb mirrors the immuneACCESS table, restricted to in-frame sequences. Some clones are absent from its copies; in checked studies, under half trace to an unresolved V gene, and the reason for the others is unknown. In all, the sample holds about 180,000 clones, and approximately 92% of those were seen once. The biggest ten clones account for about 1.4% of the sample. The chain was built from TRBV5-1 and TRBJ1-4, with TRBD1 identical over 9 junction bases. The sequenced material came from blood. The TCR sequence derives from a man in his thirties or forties in good health. The CDR3 in this case is CASSLSDRGYEKLFF. In nucleotide form, the sequence is TGCGCCAGCAGCTTGTCAGACAGGGGGTATGAAAAACTGTTTTTT.